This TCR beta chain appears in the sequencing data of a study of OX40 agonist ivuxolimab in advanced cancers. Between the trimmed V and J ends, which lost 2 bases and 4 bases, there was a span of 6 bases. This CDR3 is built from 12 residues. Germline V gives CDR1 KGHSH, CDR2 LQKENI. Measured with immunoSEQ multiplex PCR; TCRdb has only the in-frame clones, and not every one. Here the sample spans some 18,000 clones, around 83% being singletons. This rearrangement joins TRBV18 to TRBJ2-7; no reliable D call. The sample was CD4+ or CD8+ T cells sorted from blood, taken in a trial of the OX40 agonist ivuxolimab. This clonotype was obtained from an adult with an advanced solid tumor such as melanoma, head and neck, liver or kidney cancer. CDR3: CASSPGIYEQYF. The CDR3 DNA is TGTGCCAGCTCACCAGGAATATACGAGCAGTACTTC.